This entry lists 30 T cell receptor beta chains sequenced from one sample in a study. Treg sorting used a CD4+CD25+CD127-/low gate. TCRdb ran MiXCR on the 5' RACE reads and lists one entry per CDR3 protein. Here the sample spans about 57,000 distinct CDR3 sequences, approximately 27% being singletons. Sequenced sample: tumor-infiltrating Tregs sorted from the breast tumor. The origin of the receptors is a female donor with breast cancer.

The CDR3 coding sequence is TGTGCCAGCAGCTTAGGCAGATTGTCTAACACTGAAGCTTTCTTT. It is translated as CASSLGRLSNTEAFF. The chain recombines TRBV7-2 with TRBJ1-1, with D hard to call. The CDR3 consists of 15 residues. Between the trimmed V and J ends, which lost 1 base and 2 bases, there was a span of 11 bases. Germline V gene data show CDR1 as SGHTA and CDR2 as FQGNSA.

This clonotype was counted only a few times. The V call is TRBV20-1, the J call TRBJ2-5; D uncertain. V was trimmed by 3 bases and J by 1 base, leaving 3 bases between them. Germline lookup yields CDR1 DFQATT and CDR2 SNEGSKA (reference sequence). The CDR3 sequence is 11 residues long. This chain's CDR3 is CSASTQETQYF. The CDR3 nucleotides are TGCAGTGCTAGCACCCAAGAGACCCAGTACTTC.

This clonotype has a count of ten or more. J is TRBJ1-2 and V is TRBV7-9; D perhaps matches TRBD1 (5 bases). The V end lost 1 base, the J end lost 0 bases, and 24 bases lay between the germline ends. Germline V CDR1 and CDR2: SEHNR, FQNEAQ (reference sequence). The CDR3 covers 20 residues. The CDR3 sequence is CASSLGFIRRRGRTNYGYTF. The DNA for the CDR3 is TGTGCCAGCAGCTTAGGTTTTATACGACGACGGGGCAGAACTAACTATGGCTACACCTTC.

The chain combines TRBV9 with TRBJ1-1, with a tentative D call TRBD1 (6 bases). This CDR3 contains 17 residues. Germline V gives CDR1 SGDLS, CDR2 YYNGEE. V dropped 0 bases and J dropped 0 bases, with 15 bases sitting between them. Written as DNA, the CDR3 is TGTGCCAGCAGCGTAGACCCGGCAGGGGCTATGAACACTGAAGCTTTCTTT. It codes for CASSVDPAGAMNTEAFF.

This clonotype was seen many times. The chain combines TRBV5-1 with TRBJ1-5; 7 nucleotides match TRBD1. Germline trimming cut 0 bases from V and 6 bases from J; bases unmatched to any gene: 6. This CDR3 has 15 amino acids. Germline V gives CDR1 SGHRS, CDR2 YFSETQ. The CDR3 loop reads CASSLEGQLGQPQHF. Written as DNA, the CDR3 is TGCGCCAGCAGCTTGGAGGGACAGCTTGGTCAGCCCCAGCATTTT.

This clonotype came up many times. The rearrangement links TRBV4-1 to TRBJ2-1, with 11 bases matching TRBD2. Looked up from germline, CDR1 is MGHRA and CDR2 is YSYEKL. CDR3 length: 17 residues. The junction had 9 bases not matched to a gene; V was cut back by 1 base and J by 7 bases. The CDR3 here is CASSQVSPTSGSNEQFF. The DNA for the CDR3 is TGCGCCAGCAGCCAAGTCAGTCCAACTAGCGGGAGTAATGAGCAGTTCTTC.

This clonotype turned up a few times. Here the CDR3 reads CATSRESPEPTNLEEQYF. The CDR3 region has the DNA TGTGCCACCAGCAGAGAGTCACCAGAGCCGACAAATCTGGAGGAGCAGTACTTC. This chain connects TRBV15 to TRBJ2-7, with unresolved D. The CDR3 spans 18 residues. Trimming stripped 0 bases from V and 7 bases from J, with 25 bases between. Germline lookup yields CDR1 LNHNV and CDR2 YYDKDF (reference sequence).

This clonotype was detected only a few times. A much larger clone differs by one base, so this may be a read error. The J gene is TRBJ2-1, the V gene TRBV5-1, with 9 bases identical to TRBD1. The tail of the sequence fits TRBJ2-7 better, so the J call may be wrong. Germline values: CDR1 SGHRS, CDR2 YFSETQ. The CDR3 extends over 16 amino acids. The CDR3 DNA reads as TGCGCCAGCAGTTGGACAGGGGATTCGTCCTACAATGAGCAGTACTTC. Translating gives CASSWTGDSSYNEQYF.

This clonotype was recorded many times. The chain combines TRBV2 with TRBJ2-7; TRBD1 is a possible D gene (6 bases). Germline V CDR1 and CDR2: SNHLY, FYNNEI. V was shortened by 6 bases and J by 11 bases, with 23 bases between the two germline ends. This CDR3 is built from 14 residues. The CDR3 region is CASSMEALGHYKYF. CDR3 bases: TGTGCCAGCAGCATGGAGGCGCTGGGACATTACAAGTACTTC.

As concerns this clonotype: With a much larger clone just one base away, this may be a read error. This chain connects TRBV4-1 to TRBJ2-3; 8 positions match TRBD2. Germline values: CDR1 MGHRA, CDR2 YSYEKL. The CDR3 contains 17 residues. CDR3 region: CASSQESTSGGGDMQYF. Written as DNA, the CDR3 is TGCGCCAGCAGCCAAGAGTCAACTAGCGGAGGCGGAGATATGCAGTATTTT.

As concerns this clonotype: The junction shows a germline mismatch at one end, possibly a read error. The rearrangement links TRBV4-3 to TRBJ1-5, with D uncertain. Germline V gene sequence: CDR1 LGHNA, CDR2 YSLEER. The CDR3 is 15 amino acids. The CDR3 DNA reads as TGCGCCGGCAGCCAAGATCACGGAAGCAATCAGCCCCAGCATTTT. This sequence encodes CAGSQDHGSNQPQHF.

This clonotype was observed a handful of times. V is TRBV5-1 and J is TRBJ1-1, with D hard to call. V lost 1 base, J lost 2 bases, and 6 bases lay in between. CDR1 SGHRS and CDR2 YFSETQ come from the germline V gene. CDR3 length: 13 residues. This CDR3 is CASSLWLNTEAFF. CDR3 bases: TGCGCCAGCAGCTTGTGGTTAAACACTGAAGCTTTCTTT.

The chain recombines TRBV6-1 with TRBJ1-2; D unresolved. CDR1 and CDR2 (germline): MNHNS, SASEGT. Between the trimmed V and J ends, which lost 6 bases and 0 bases, there was a span of 11 bases. The CDR3 has 14 amino acids. CDR3 residues: CASRGLKSNYGYTF. The CDR3 coding sequence is TGTGCCAGCAGGGGGTTGAAGTCTAACTATGGCTACACCTTC.

The chain recombines TRBV3-1 with TRBJ2-1, with 11 nucleotides matching TRBD2. The V segment lost 3 bases and the J segment 9 bases; nucleotides outside the gene matches: 10. The CDR3 sequence is 16 residues long. From germline, CDR1 is LGHDT and CDR2 YNNKEL (reference sequence). The CDR3 nucleotides are TGTGCCAGCAGCCACTCTAGCGGGAGGACCCCGGGTGAGCAGTTCTTC. Translation gives CASSHSSGRTPGEQFF.

This rearrangement joins TRBV19 to TRBJ2-3; weak D call: TRBD2 (6 bases). The CDR3 has 13 amino acids. Between the trimmed V and J ends, which lost 10 bases and 2 bases, there was a span of 13 bases. The V gene's germline CDR1 is LNHDA and CDR2 SQIVND (reference sequence). The DNA of the CDR3 is TGTGCCACCCGGCGGGGCTCCACAGATACGCAGTATTTT. It is translated as CATRRGSTDTQYF. The whole variable domain, filled in from reference TRBV19 and TRBJ2-3, reads DGGITQSPKYLFRKEGQNVTLSCEQNLNHDAMYWYRQDPGQGLRLIYYSQIVNDFQKGDIAEGYSVSREKKESFPLTVTSAQKNPTAFYLCATRRGSTDTQYFGPGTRLTVL.

The chain combines TRBV20-1 with TRBJ2-7; the D gene is possibly TRBD1 (5 bases). Trimming cost V 2 bases and J 6 bases, with 20 bases left between them. Germline V gene lookup returns CDR1 DFQATT and CDR2 SNEGSKA (reference sequence). The CDR3 spans 15 residues. Written as DNA, the CDR3 is TGCAGTGCTAGATATCGTCCAATACTTCAGGGCGAGCAGTACTTC. Translating it yields CSARYRPILQGEQYF.

This clonotype was observed a handful of times. The junction does not match germline at one end; this may be a read error. The chain uses TRBV15 and TRBJ1-4; D not certain. The length of the CDR3 is 15 residues. Germline CDR1 reads LNHNV; CDR2 reads YYDKDF (reference sequence). CDR3 amino acids: CATSQTRSTNEKLLF. The CDR3 DNA follows: TGTGCCACCAGCCAAACCCGTTCAACTAATGAAAAACTGCTTTTT.

The J gene is TRBJ2-7, the V gene TRBV6-1, with 16 positions matching TRBD2. The CDR3 runs 16 residues. The ends lost 7 bases at V and 5 bases at J; junction bases unmatched: 8. Germline loops: CDR1 MNHNS, CDR2 SASEGT. CDR3 bases: TGTGCCAGCACCGGGACTAGCGGGAGGGCCACCCACGAGCAGTACTTC. Its translation: CASTGTSGRATHEQYF.

This chain connects TRBV12-3 or TRBV12-4 to TRBJ2-7; a weak D match, TRBD1 (5 bases). The V end lost 5 bases, the J end lost 3 bases, and 14 bases lay between the germline ends. There are 14 residues in the CDR3. CDR3 amino acids: CASSLGSTDYEQYF. CDR3 nucleotide sequence: TGTGCCAGCAGTCTGGGGTCGACAGACTACGAGCAGTACTTC.

This clonotype was counted between two and nine times. This chain links TRBV4-1 with TRBJ2-5, with 7 nucleotides matching TRBD1. This CDR3 is 15 amino acids long. Germline trimming cut 4 bases from V and 5 bases from J; bases unmatched to any gene: 10. Germline V CDR1 and CDR2: MGHRA, YSYEKL. CDR3 region: CASSRSQGVGETQYF. Written as DNA, the CDR3 is TGCGCCAGCAGCCGATCGCAGGGGGTGGGCGAGACCCAGTACTTC.

This clonotype was observed at least ten times. The chain uses TRBV2 and TRBJ1-2; D is ambiguous. V was shortened by 6 bases and J by 1 base, with 15 bases between the two germline ends. CDR3 size: 15 residues. Germline V CDR1 and CDR2: SNHLY, FYNNEI. The CDR3 DNA reads as TGTGCCAGCAGGGATCCCACGCGGCTTAACTATGGCTACACCTTC. It is translated as CASRDPTRLNYGYTF.

There are a few counts of this clonotype. The chain combines TRBV5-1 with TRBJ2-1; 8 nucleotides align to TRBD2. Germline trimming cut 0 bases from V and 8 bases from J; bases unmatched to any gene: 4. The CDR3 runs 14 residues. CDR1 is SGHRS, CDR2 YFSETQ, per germline. The chain's CDR3 is CASSLGTSRDEQFF. DNA for the CDR3: TGCGCCAGCAGCTTGGGGACTAGCAGAGATGAGCAGTTCTTC.

This clonotype was picked up a small number of times. V gene TRBV5-1 combines with J gene TRBJ2-6; no clear D. Between the trimmed V and J ends, which lost 4 bases and 6 bases, there was a span of 17 bases. Germline CDR1 reads SGHRS; CDR2 reads YFSETQ. The CDR3 contains 16 residues. CDR3 in DNA: TGCGCCAGCAGCAACAAGGACGGTGCCGTGGCCAACGTCCTGACTTTC. This codes for CASSNKDGAVANVLTF. Supplemented by reference TRBV5-1 and TRBJ2-6, the full variable domain reads KAGVTQTPRYLIKTRGQQVTLSCSPISGHRSVSWYQQTPGQGLQFLFEYFSETQRNKGNFPGRFSGRQFSNSRSEMNVSTLELGDSALYLCASSNKDGAVANVLTFGAGSRLTVL.

The chain links TRBV30 to TRBJ2-1; 7 bases line up with TRBD2. The CDR3 is 14 amino acids. Per germline, CDR1 GTSNPN and CDR2 SVGIG (reference sequence). V trimming: 1 base; J trimming: 7 bases; junction bases outside the gene matches: 7. CDR3 sequence: CAWSAGGSLNEQFF. The CDR3 DNA follows: TGTGCCTGGAGTGCTGGCGGGAGTCTTAATGAGCAGTTCTTC.

The V and J genes are TRBV5-1 and TRBJ1-2; 9 bases fit TRBD1. V was pared by 0 bases and J by 4 bases, with 7 bases of the junction left unmatched. Germline V gives CDR1 SGHRS, CDR2 YFSETQ. The CDR3 runs to 16 residues. CDR3 bases: TGCGCCAGCAGCTTGGCAGGGACAGGGATCTTCTATGGCTACACCTTC. It encodes CASSLAGTGIFYGYTF.

There are many counts of this clonotype. This sequence joins TRBV12-3 or TRBV12-4 and TRBJ2-1, with TRBD2 matching over 12 bases. The junction had 12 bases not matched to a gene; V was cut back by 3 bases and J by 6 bases. The CDR3 sequence is 18 residues long. The CDR3: CASSLTASGRGSGNEQFF. CDR3 coding DNA: TGTGCCAGCAGTTTGACAGCTAGCGGGAGGGGATCAGGCAATGAGCAGTTCTTC.

This clonotype has only a few counts. The chain recombines TRBV7-3 with TRBJ2-1; perhaps TRBD2 as D (6 bases). In germline, CDR1 is SGHTA, CDR2 FQGTGA. V gave up 4 bases and J gave up 4 bases, with 8 bases separating them. The CDR3 covers 13 residues. This chain's CDR3 is CASSSGTYNEQFF. Here the CDR3 DNA reads TGTGCCAGCAGCTCCGGGACTTACAATGAGCAGTTCTTC.

This clonotype is labeled medium-sized (0.01 to 0.1%). This chain uses TRBV7-2 with TRBJ2-3; TRBD2 aligns across 8 bases. CDR1 and CDR2 (germline): SGHTA, FQGNSA. There are 15 residues in the CDR3. Unmatched junction bases numbered 11, after V lost 7 bases and J lost 5 bases. The CDR3 spells CASNPGLAVVDTQYF. In DNA, the CDR3 is TGTGCCAGCAACCCCGGACTAGCTGTAGTAGATACGCAGTATTTT.

CDR3 loop: CASRTIQETQYF. CDR3 DNA sequence: TGTGCCAGCAGAACCATCCAAGAGACCCAGTACTTC. The chain recombines TRBV7-3 with TRBJ2-5, with unresolved D. CDR1 SGHTA and CDR2 FQGTGA come from the germline V gene. The V end lost 6 bases, the J end lost 1 base, and 6 bases lay between the germline ends. This CDR3 is built from 12 residues.

By frequency in the sample, this clonotype is medium-sized. The V gene is TRBV15, the J gene TRBJ1-2; maybe TRBD1 (5 bases). CDR1 LNHNV and CDR2 YYDKDF come from the germline V gene (reference sequence). The CDR3 is 15 amino acids. The V gene lost 0 bases and the J gene lost 8 bases, with 16 bases spanning the gap. CDR3 sequence reads: CATSRDRSGAGGYTF. CDR3 DNA: TGTGCCACCAGCAGAGATCGGTCCGGGGCCGGAGGCTACACCTTC. Looking up the rest from reference TRBV15 and TRBJ1-2 gives the full variable domain: DAMVIQNPRYQVTQFGKPVTLSCSQTLNHNVMYWYQQKSSQAPKLLFHYYDKDFNNEADTPDNFQSRRPNTSFCFLDIRSPGLGDTAMYLCATSRDRSGAGGYTFGSGTRLTVV.